This T cell receptor beta chain appears in the sequencing data of a study of T cell repertoires in cytomegalovirus infection. Study in general: Shared public TCR beta signatures pointed to both CMV infection and a matching HLA type.

TCRdb recomputed calls from the reads with MiXCR, one row per CDR3 protein. Here the sample spans fewer than 350,000 distinct CDR3 sequences, around 9.5% being singletons. Findings and limits, study-wide: Frequencies of public TCR beta families were cumulated, and this identified carriers of CMV plus the relevant HLA. CMV-specific HLA-C-restricted TCR beta clonotypes dominated the ex vivo response.

Trimming took off 6 bases at V and 2 bases at J, with 22 bases between the two ends. CDR3 length: 18 amino acids. The germline CDR1 and CDR2 sequences are MNHEY and SMNVEV (reference sequence). This clonotype was observed at least ten times. What it binds is unknown. This TCR came from a human donor in good health (CMV status not recorded). Some clones in this sample may be carry-over from other donors' samples. The sequencing sample was made of PBMCs. The rearrangement links TRBV27 to TRBJ2-2, with D perhaps matching TRBD1 (7 bases). CDR3 coding DNA: TGTGCCAGCAGGACTAGGGGGAAGGGGGCGGCCAACACCGGGGAGCTGTTTTTT. Its translation: CASRTRGKGAANTGELFF.